This T cell receptor (beta chain) was captured by sequencing in a study of Ad26.COV2.S vaccination and SARS-CoV-2 variants. Study-level findings and limits: The study found similar non-spike TCR breadth in vaccine and placebo recipients.

Some clones are missing from TCRdb's copy, which holds only in-frame ones; the method was immunoSEQ multiplex PCR. There are nearly 400,000 clones in the sample; about 88% occur only once, and around 1.9% lies in the top ten. Treatment indicated: roughly 19 received Ad26.COV2.S at low or high dose, single or two shots; roughly five received placebo; per-sample allocation not given. Sampling took place 63 days after the first vaccine or placebo injection. This adult donor, from Boston, was 18-55 years old. Expressing Wuhan-strain SARS-CoV-2 spike, an Ad26 vector served as the vaccine. The CDR3 contains 15 residues. V was pared by 3 bases and J by 2 bases, with 4 bases of the junction left unmatched. Germline values: CDR1 SGHTA, CDR2 FQGTGA. Regarding this clone: The antigen is unknown.

The material sequenced was peripheral blood, taken in a trial of Ad26.COV2.S vaccine versus placebo. The TCR comes from a person aged 18-65 years who received the Ad26.COV2.S COVID-19 vaccine or a placebo. V usage is TRBV7-3 and J usage is TRBJ2-1; 7 bases fit TRBD2. The CDR3 DNA is TGTGCCAGCAGCTTGACAGCGGGACCCTACAATGAGCAGTTCTTC. Protein: CASSLTAGPYNEQFF.